This T cell receptor (beta chain) was identified in a study of a mutant IDH1 vaccine in newly diagnosed glioma (dated by TCRdb to the early 2020s). Regarding the complete study: Patients were given eight vaccinations, in weeks 1, 3, 5, 7, 11, 15, 19 and 23, which matched visits V03 through V10. Vaccination started 4-6 weeks after radiotherapy alone, or was given together with temozolomide cycles in the groups whose treatment included chemotherapy. Of the roughly 33 treated patients, 62.5% were male and about 40% were female, and a mean age of roughly 40 years was recorded. Six visits were used for peripheral blood collection: V03 (baseline), V05, V07, V10, V12 and V13. For exploratory analyses, about two dozen treated patients had longitudinal TCRB deep sequencing done wherever samples were available. Before enrollment, most patients had been given radiochemotherapy with temozolomide as standard therapy, while the rest had received either radiotherapy alone or temozolomide alone.

The time point label of this sample denotes: week 5, during vaccination. Each vaccine dose, consisting of 300 ug of a 20-mer mutant IDH1 peptide in Montanide, was administered subcutaneously with topical imiquimod. The donors had newly diagnosed IDH1-mutant astrocytomas of WHO grade 3 or 4 that showed loss of nuclear ATRX. The samples were drawn from NOA16, a multicentre, single-arm, open-label phase I trial in Germany that tested a mutant IDH1 peptide vaccine in humans for the first time. Genomic DNA for TCRB sequencing was extracted from EDTA blood using the DNeasy Blood and Tissue Kit. V loses 3 bases, J loses 5 bases, and the germline ends lie 7 bases apart. The CDR3, cysteine through phenylalanine, is 12 amino acids long. The kept DNA is CDR3 alone, 36 bases in frame from the first base. The germline V gene (reference sequence) yields MNHEY for CDR1 and SMNVEV for CDR2. The sample holds a few counts of this clone. The clone's antigen remains unknown. No much larger clone exists at a distance of one base, and base qualities are not known.

The research as a whole found: It was noted by the authors that analyses of patient blood samples could not be reproduced owing to sample limitations. Immune responses induced by the vaccine were seen in 90% to 95% of patients across multiple MHC alleles. No apparent relationship was observed between pseudoprogression and alterations in the top peripheral T cell clonotypes detected by TCRB sequencing. Availability determined which PBMC samples were chosen for TCRB deep sequencing.

The library was produced with the immunoSEQ multiplex PCR assay. The hsTCRB Kit was used according to the manufacturer's protocol to amplify rearranged TCR beta chain sequences. An Illumina MiSeq was used to sequence the TCRB libraries. In the paper's pipeline: The proprietary platform of the kit vendor was used for demultiplexing, trimming and gene mapping. TCRdb obtained this table from immuneACCESS and retained in-frame rearrangements with V and J assigned. These tables miss some clones; where compared with another copy, unresolved V genes account for less than half of the shortfall, and the remainder is unexplained. V and J calls and clone size are as listed in that table; D and trimming were resolved from the DNA. Within this sample are approximately 32,000 clones, with approximately 50% of them counted one time only. The ten largest clonotypes hold approximately 10% of the sample.

The sample here was PBMCs, taken from a glioma patient whose treatment included an IDH1 peptide vaccine. Recombination linked TRBV27 to TRBJ1-1; the D gene identity is not certain. This receptor was obtained from a woman aged 18 to 35 with glioma. The base sequence is TGTGCCAGCAGTTTTTCGGGGACTGAAGCTTTCTTT. This yields the protein CASSFSGTEAFF.